This T cell receptor beta chain derives from a study of cytomegalovirus exposure and HLA in healthy donors. PCR employed 60 Vbeta and 13 Jbeta primers. Measured with immunoSEQ multiplex PCR; TCRdb has only the in-frame clones, and not every one. This table holds about 180,000 clones, about 78% found once. This clone was counted once. This CDR3 region has 15 residues. The V segment lost 1 base and the J segment 5 bases; nucleotides outside the gene matches: 7. CDR1 LNHDA and CDR2 SQIVND come from the germline V gene (reference sequence). Sequenced material: PBMCs. V usage is TRBV19 and J usage is TRBJ1-1, with 7 bases that match TRBD1. The sequence derives from a man aged 55 to 70 in good health and CMV-seronegative. The CDR3 DNA sequence: TGTGCCAGTAGTATAGGCGAAGGGGGCAGGACTGAAGCTTTCTTT. Encoded protein: CASSIGEGGRTEAFF. The variable domain in full, completed from reference TRBV19 and TRBJ1-1, reads DGGITQSPKYLFRKEGQNVTLSCEQNLNHDAMYWYRQDPGQGLRLIYYSQIVNDFQKGDIAEGYSVSREKKESFPLTVTSAQKNPTAFYLCASSIGEGGRTEAFFGQGTRLTVV.